Sequencing of this T cell receptor beta chain was carried out in a study of T cells in Graves' hyperthyroidism and ophthalmopathy. Overall study context: Peripheral blood was secured at the point of initial diagnosis, before any treatment.

Patients between 18 and 65 years old had hyperthyroidism, newly diagnosed and lasting under 2 months. This sample holds PBMCs from 9.5 to 10 ml fresh peripheral blood. Germline CDR1 SGHTA, CDR2 FQGTGA. V gave up 2 bases and J gave up 7 bases, with 14 bases separating them. The CDR3 totals 15 residues. The table lists this clonotype with a few counts. The antigen remains unidentified. General study findings and limits: In simple terms, a model built on 13 V-J features told ophthalmopathy apart from stable hyperthyroidism.

RNA transcripts were the template for amplifying TCR beta CDR3 regions. Researchers ran a first-round RT-PCR on the TCR CDR3 using the HTBI primer set. Via MiXCR, TCRdb re-called the multiplex PCR reads, giving one row per CDR3 protein. Of hundreds of thousands of distinct CDR3 sequences listed, approximately 18% are singletons. The receptor was isolated from a woman between 45 and 60 years old with Graves' hyperthyroidism that later progressed to Graves' ophthalmopathy. This sequence joins TRBV7-3 and TRBJ1-4; maybe TRBD1 (6 bases). Sequencing was done on a sample of blood. CDR3 amino acids: CASSLSAGEGEKLFF. CDR3 nucleotide sequence: TGTGCCAGCAGCTTATCAGCAGGGGAGGGTGAAAAACTGTTTTTT. The entire variable domain, with the rest obtained from reference TRBV7-3 and TRBJ1-4, is as follows: GAGVSQTPSNKVTEKGKYVELRCDPISGHTALYWYRQSLGQGPEFLIYFQGTGAADDSGLPNDRFFAVRPEGSVSTLKIQRTERGDSAVYLCASSLSAGEGEKLFFGSGTQLSVL.